These T cell receptor beta chains were read from a single sample in a study of blood T cell repertoires in COVID-19. Generated by immunoSEQ multiplex PCR, the TCRdb table keeps only in-frame clones and is missing some. This table holds some 240,000 clones, about 85% found once. Material: peripheral blood. All receptors derive from a man in his 60s who had recovered from COVID-19. The CDR3 runs from the conserved cysteine through the conserved F or W. D genes are given only for firm matches. Part of the rows lack a size; the others show once, few, many or a class for expanded clones.

V gene	D gene	clone size	CDR3 length	J gene	CDR3 DNA	CDR3 protein
TRBV9	-	once	15	TRBJ2-1	TGTGCCAGCAGCGTAGCGAGTACGACCTACAATGAGCAGTTCTTC	CASSVASTTYNEQFF
TRBV5-4	-	-	15	TRBJ1-2	TGTGCCAGCAGCACCCCAGGGAACGGAAACTATGGCTACACCTTC	CASSTPGNGNYGYTF
TRBV3-1/TRBV3-2	TRBD1	-	18	TRBJ1-1	TGTGCCAGCAGCCAAGATAGCGGGACAGGGCTCGTGAACACTGAAGCTTTCTTT	CASSQDSGTGLVNTEAFF
TRBV12-3/TRBV12-4	TRBD1	-	13	TRBJ1-3	TGTGCCAGCAGGACAGGGGCTGGAAACACCATATATTTT	CASRTGAGNTIYF
TRBV21-1	-	-	15	TRBJ1-5	TGTGCCAGCAACGAAAGCTCAGGTAGCAATCAGCCCCAGCATTTT	CASNESSGSNQPQHF
TRBV4-2	-	-	14	TRBJ1-1	TGTGCCAGCAGCCAGGACCTACAGGGCACTGAAGCTTTCTTT	CASSQDLQGTEAFF
TRBV12-3/TRBV12-4	-	-	13	TRBJ1-6	TGTGCCAGCAGTTTTTACAGGGAATCACCCCTCCACTTT	CASSFYRESPLHF
TRBV7-2	-	-	15	TRBJ2-1	TGTGCCAGCAGCTTAGTCGGTCCTACCTACAATGAGCAGTTCTTC	CASSLVGPTYNEQFF
TRBV5-1	TRBD1	-	15	TRBJ2-7	TGCGCCAGCACCTCCCGAAGGGGACAGGTGAACGAGCAGTACTTC	CASTSRRGQVNEQYF
TRBV5-1	TRBD1	-	15	TRBJ2-5	TGCGCCAGCAGCGCCCGACAGGGGCGGAAGGAGACCCAGTACTTC	CASSARQGRKETQYF
TRBV20-1	-	-	17	TRBJ2-3	TGCAGTGCTAGTTCCCCATTCCGACGGGGACTCACAGATACGCAGTATTTT	CSASSPFRRGLTDTQYF
TRBV3-1/TRBV3-2	TRBD1	once	14	TRBJ2-5	TGTGCCAGCAGCCCTGGGACAGGGGTAGAGACCCAGTACTTC	CASSPGTGVETQYF
TRBV3-1/TRBV3-2	TRBD1	few	15	TRBJ1-3	TGTGCCAGCAGCCTTCAGACAGGGACTGGAAACACCATATATTTT	CASSLQTGTGNTIYF
TRBV6-1	-	-	16	TRBJ1-5	TGTGCCAGCAGTGAAGGAGGAAGGGGTGGCAATCAGCCCCAGCATTTT	CASSEGGRGGNQPQHF
TRBV29-1	TRBD1	-	15	TRBJ2-7	TGCAGCGTTACCCTGGGACAGGGTCGGTGGCGAGAGCAGTACTTC	CSVTLGQGRWREQYF
TRBV5-1	-	-	12	TRBJ1-4	TGCGCCAGCAGTCTGGCGGGGGAAAAACTGTTTTTT	CASSLAGEKLFF
TRBV2	-	-	13	TRBJ1-1	TGTGCCAGCAGTGCTAGGCGGAGGGCTGAAGCTTTCTTT	CASSARRRAEAFF
TRBV15	-	-	15	TRBJ2-2	TGTGCCACCAGCAGAGGCGGACTGGGGACCGGGGAGCTGTTTTTT	CATSRGGLGTGELFF
TRBV9	TRBD1	-	15	TRBJ1-2	TGTGCCAGCAGCGTTCGACAGGGCGAGGGGGGTGGCTACACCTTC	CASSVRQGEGGGYTF
TRBV4-1	-	few	15	TRBJ1-2	TGCGCCAGCAGCCAAGATCCGACAGCTTTCTATGGCTACACCTTC	CASSQDPTAFYGYTF
TRBV6-5	-	-	12	TRBJ2-5	TGTGCCAGCAGTACTAGCTCAGAGACCCAGTACTTC	CASSTSSETQYF
TRBV9	-	-	15	TRBJ2-1	TGTGCCAGCAGCCCCAGGAGGAGCTCCTACAATGAGCAGTTCTTC	CASSPRRSSYNEQFF
TRBV13	-	-	16	TRBJ2-4	TGTGCCAGCAGCTCGGGGGGCCGCTGGGCCAAAAACATTCAGTACTTC	CASSSGGRWAKNIQYF
TRBV19	-	-	15	TRBJ2-1	TGTGCCAGTAGTAGACTAGGGAGCTCCTACAATGAGCAGTTCTTC	CASSRLGSSYNEQFF
TRBV6-5	-	-	12	TRBJ2-1	TGTGCCAGCAGGTTACATCGCAATGAGCAGTTCTTC	CASRLHRNEQFF
TRBV9	-	-	12	TRBJ1-2	TGTGCCAGCAGCCCCCGGGGCTATGGCTACACCTTC	CASSPRGYGYTF
TRBV5-1	-	-	16	TRBJ2-2	TGCGCCAGCAGCTTGGTCGGGGGGCCCAACACCGGGGAGCTGTTTTTT	CASSLVGGPNTGELFF
TRBV19	-	-	14	TRBJ1-2	TGTGCCAGTAGTATCTTTTGGGCGGGCTATGGCTACACCTTC	CASSIFWAGYGYTF
TRBV6-5	TRBD1	-	15	TRBJ2-2	TGTGCCAGCCTAGGAGGGACAGGGAACACCGGGGAGCTGTTTTTT	CASLGGTGNTGELFF
TRBV14	-	-	14	TRBJ1-2	TGTGCCAGCAGCCCCTACAGTAACCACTATGGCTACACCTTC	CASSPYSNHYGYTF
TRBV24-1	TRBD1	-	15	TRBJ1-2	TGTGCCACCAGTGAAGCGACAGGGGGCACCTATGGCTACACCTTC	CATSEATGGTYGYTF
TRBV19	-	-	13	TRBJ1-2	TGTGCCAGTAGTTACAGAGCTAACTATGGCTACACCTTC	CASSYRANYGYTF
TRBV2	TRBD1	-	14	TRBJ2-5	TGTGCCAGCAGTACCGGGACAGCAGAAGAGACCCAGTACTTC	CASSTGTAEETQYF
TRBV6-6	-	few	15	TRBJ1-5	TGTGCCAGCAGTTACGGGAGGGTTAGCAATCAGCCCCAGCATTTT	CASSYGRVSNQPQHF
TRBV19	TRBD1	-	16	TRBJ2-3	TGTGCCAGTAGTCCCCAGGACAGGTCGGTTACAGATACGCAGTATTTT	CASSPQDRSVTDTQYF
TRBV9	TRBD1	-	15	TRBJ1-5	TGTGCCAGCAGCGCAACTGGGACAGTAAATCAGCCCCAGCATTTT	CASSATGTVNQPQHF
TRBV6-4	-	-	13	TRBJ2-3	TGTGCCAGCAGTGCAGGGATGCTGGATACGCAGTATTTT	CASSAGMLDTQYF
TRBV24-1	-	-	15	TRBJ1-2	TGTGCCACCAGTGATCGACGGGCCGGGGTCTATGGCTACACCTTC	CATSDRRAGVYGYTF
TRBV6-2/TRBV6-3	-	-	13	TRBJ1-1	TGTGCCAGCAGTTATTATGGGCCGAAGGAAGCTTTCTTT	CASSYYGPKEAFF
TRBV9	TRBD2	-	15	TRBJ2-2	TGTGCCAGCGCACCGGGACTAGCGGCCACCGGGGAGCTGTTTTTT	CASAPGLAATGELFF
TRBV18	TRBD2	once	16	TRBJ2-3	TGTGCCAGCTCACCACCTGAGCGGGGAGAAGGAGATACGCAGTATTTT	CASSPPERGEGDTQYF
TRBV6-1	-	-	15	TRBJ2-3	TGTGCCAGCAGTGAATCCCACGGGAGCACAGATACGCAGTATTTT	CASSESHGSTDTQYF
TRBV19	-	once	13	TRBJ1-1	TGTGCCAGTAATGCGGGACTTCAACCCGAAGCTTTCTTT	CASNAGLQPEAFF
TRBV18	TRBD1	-	14	TRBJ2-7	TGTGCCAGCTCACTAGTGACAGGGGACTACGAGCAGTACTTC	CASSLVTGDYEQYF
TRBV6-1	-	-	15	TRBJ1-4	TGTGCCAGCAGTGAGCTCGGGGCGGGGAATGAAAAACTGTTTTTT	CASSELGAGNEKLFF
TRBV6-2/TRBV6-3	-	-	14	TRBJ2-3	TGTGCCAGCAGCTGGACAGTTAGCACAGATACGCAGTATTTT	CASSWTVSTDTQYF